A single sample is the source of the 16 T cell receptor beta chains below, sequenced in a study of blood T cell repertoires in COVID-19. TCRdb keeps only in-frame clones here, not all; method: immunoSEQ multiplex PCR. The repertoire holds roughly 110,000 clones, with 75% to 90% as singletons. The sequenced sample consisted of peripheral blood. These receptors were collected from a man between 65 and 79 years old with acute or convalescent COVID-19.

This clone was detected only once. The CDR3 coding sequence is TGTGCCAGCAGCCCAGACCTTCTAGCGGGGGGTAGCACAGATACGCAGTATTTT. Translation gives CASSPDLLAGGSTDTQYF. The chain joins TRBV6-2 or TRBV6-3 to TRBJ2-3, with TRBD2 matching 11 bases. There are 18 residues in the CDR3. In germline, CDR1 is MNHEY, CDR2 SVGEGT. V trimming: 6 bases; J trimming: 0 bases; junction bases outside the gene matches: 11.

The CDR3: CASSLGTGGNTGELFF. For the CDR3, the DNA is TGCGCCAGCAGCTTGGGGACAGGGGGAAACACCGGGGAGCTGTTTTTT. The chain links TRBV5-1 to TRBJ2-2, with 10 bases identical to TRBD1. V trimming: 0 bases; J trimming: 2 bases; junction bases outside the gene matches: 1. The CDR3 consists of 16 residues. Germline V lookup: CDR1 SGHRS, CDR2 YFSETQ.

This clone was observed once. In DNA, the CDR3 is TGTGCCAGCAGCTCCGCTATCGTTGTAAGCGAGCAGTACTTC. As protein: CASSSAIVVSEQYF. This chain joins TRBV5-4 and TRBJ2-7; D not certain. This CDR3 is built from 14 residues. V dropped 3 bases and J dropped 6 bases, with 16 bases sitting between them. CDR1 is SGHNT and CDR2 is YYREEE in the germline V gene (reference sequence). The whole variable domain, remainder taken from reference TRBV5-4 and TRBJ2-7, is ETGVTQSPTHLIKTRGQQVTLRCSSQSGHNTVSWYQQALGQGPQFIFQYYREEENGRGNFPPRFSGLQFPNYSSELNVNALELDDSALYLCASSSAIVVSEQYFGPGTRLTVT.

This chain joins TRBV19 and TRBJ2-2; unclear D gene. CDR3 length: 14 amino acids. CDR1 and CDR2 from the germline V gene are LNHDA and SQIVND (reference sequence). V gave up 3 bases and J gave up 4 bases, with 9 bases separating them. In DNA form, the CDR3 reads TGTGCCAGTAGTATCCAAGCCCCCACCGGGGAGCTGTTTTTT. It is translated as CASSIQAPTGELFF.

V and J are TRBV10-2 and TRBJ1-4, with TRBD1 identical over 9 bases. After removal of 0 bases from V and 4 bases from J, the junction contained 3 bases not matched to a gene. The CDR3 runs to 16 residues. Germline CDR1 and CDR2: WSHSY and SAAADI. CDR3 nucleotide sequence: TGCGCCAGCAGTGAGTCGACAGGGGGTTTTAATGAAAAACTGTTTTTT. This gives the protein CASSESTGGFNEKLFF.

This sequence joins TRBV5-1 and TRBJ2-1; 7 nucleotides align to TRBD1. Germline CDR1 and CDR2: SGHRS and YFSETQ. With V trimmed by 2 bases and J by 2 bases, 7 bases remained unmatched. The CDR3 loop spans 16 amino acids. DNA of the CDR3: TGCGCCAGCAGCTTTTTTGGGACAGAGACCTACAATGAGCAGTTCTTC. Translated: CASSFFGTETYNEQFF.

This clone was picked up a small number of times. The chain uses TRBV19 and TRBJ1-5; tentative D call: TRBD1 (6 bases). Trimming removed 5 bases from V and 0 bases from J, with 14 bases in between. The CDR3 runs 16 residues. Germline assignment: CDR1 LNHDA and CDR2 SQIVND (reference sequence). The CDR3 coding sequence is TGTGCCAGTAGTGACAGGATAGGAGGTAGCAATCAGCCCCAGCATTTT. Translated: CASSDRIGGSNQPQHF.

The chain couples TRBV28 to TRBJ2-7; TRBD1 might be the D (5 bases). The CDR3 contains 14 residues. V was pared by 6 bases and J by 6 bases, with 18 bases between. Germline V lookup: CDR1 MDHEN, CDR2 SYDVKM. CDR3 sequence reads: CASRVQPGKGEQYF. CDR3 nucleotides: TGTGCCAGCAGGGTCCAGCCAGGGAAAGGCGAGCAGTACTTC.

The rearrangement uses TRBV18 and TRBJ1-1; maybe TRBD1 (6 bases). This CDR3 has 12 residues. CDR1 is KGHSH and CDR2 is LQKENI in the germline V gene. V was pared by 8 bases and J by 6 bases, with 13 bases between. CDR3 protein: CASTTGTSEAFF. CDR3 nucleotides: TGTGCCAGCACTACAGGGACCTCTGAAGCTTTCTTT.

This sequence joins TRBV5-1 and TRBJ2-1; the match to TRBD2 covers 8 bases. Germline V gene lookup returns CDR1 SGHRS and CDR2 YFSETQ. The CDR3 runs to 13 residues. With V trimmed by 4 bases and J by 9 bases, 6 bases remained unmatched. For the CDR3, the DNA is TGCGCCAGCAGCCGAGGACTAGCCCCTGAGCAGTTCTTC. It codes for CASSRGLAPEQFF.

The chain has TRBV6-5 and TRBJ1-1; D perhaps matches TRBD1 (5 bases). The V end was cut by 4 bases, the J end by 2 bases, with 14 bases between. This CDR3 contains 15 residues. Germline V lookup: CDR1 MNHEY, CDR2 SVGAGI. Written as DNA, the CDR3 is TGTGCCAGCAGTTCCCAGGACAAGGGAAACACTGAAGCTTTCTTT. Translation: CASSSQDKGNTEAFF.

With respect to this clone: The same CDR3 also results from other DNA sequences found in this sample. This sequence joins TRBV29-1 and TRBJ2-7, with D possibly matching TRBD1 (5 bases). The V gene lost 5 bases and the J gene lost 1 base, with 9 bases spanning the gap. The CDR3 extends over 12 amino acids. CDR1 and CDR2 (germline): SQVTM, ANQGSEA. The CDR3: CSVRQGSYEQYF. CDR3 nucleotide sequence: TGCAGCGTTCGGCAGGGTTCCTACGAGCAGTACTTC.

At least ten counts were recorded for this clone. The chain couples TRBV7-8 to TRBJ2-7; D may be TRBD1 (5 bases). This CDR3 contains 18 residues. Germline-derived CDR1 and CDR2 are SGHVS and FQNEAQ. V lost 1 base and J lost 2, with 21 bases in between. The DNA of the CDR3 is TGTGCCAGCAGCTTAGAATTAGGACACTCCCTAACCGCCTACGAGCAGTACTTC. Its protein is CASSLELGHSLTAYEQYF. The full variable domain, rest sourced from reference TRBV7-8 and TRBJ2-7, is GAGVSQSPRYKVAKRGQDVALRCDPISGHVSLFWYQQALGQGPEFLTYFQNEAQLDKSGLPSDRFFAERPEGSVSTLKIQRTQQEDSAVYLCASSLELGHSLTAYEQYFGPGTRLTVT.

This chain uses TRBV28 with TRBJ1-2; 12 bases line up with TRBD1. This CDR3 region has 13 residues. The germline V gene has CDR1 MDHEN and CDR2 SYDVKM. The V segment lost 6 bases and the J segment 7 bases; nucleotides outside the gene matches: 3. The CDR3 DNA sequence: TGTGCCAGCAGGGGACAGGGGGCGGTTGGCTACACCTTC. Translation: CASRGQGAVGYTF.

The V call is TRBV29-1, the J call TRBJ2-7; D may be TRBD1 (6 bases). CDR1 is SQVTM, CDR2 ANQGSEA, per germline. The V gene lost 4 bases and the J gene lost 7 bases, with 14 bases spanning the gap. The CDR3 runs 12 residues. Here the CDR3 reads CSVGLGAREQYF. For the CDR3, the DNA is TGCAGCGTTGGTCTGGGGGCGCGGGAGCAGTACTTC.

The table lists this clone with a few counts. In DNA form, the CDR3 reads TGTGCCAGCAGCCGCCGGTGGAGCAAAACGACCGGCTACACCTTC. This translates into CASSRRWSKTTGYTF. The chain has TRBV6-5 and TRBJ1-2, with no clear D. The germline CDR1 and CDR2 sequences are MNHEY and SVGAGI. Trimming stripped 6 bases from V and 8 bases from J, with 22 bases between. This CDR3 has 15 amino acids.